These T cell receptor beta chains were read from a single sample in a study of T cell responses to AZD1222 COVID-19 vaccine. The method was immunoSEQ multiplex PCR; TCRdb's version includes in-frame clones alone and lacks a portion of them. The repertoire holds 160,000 or so clones, with more than 75% as singletons. Here the sequenced sample was peripheral blood, taken 28 days after the second AZD1222 dose. The receptors were gathered from an adult who received the AZD1222 COVID-19 vaccine. Each CDR3 is given with its conserved first and last residue. The order of the fields is V gene, J gene, CDR3 protein.

V gene: TRBV5-6
J gene: TRBJ1-6
CDR3 protein: CASSLGFTGINSPLHF

V gene: TRBV30
J gene: TRBJ2-1
CDR3 protein: CAWSEGLTTYNEQFF

V gene: TRBV25-1
J gene: TRBJ2-2
CDR3 protein: CASSEYRDTGELFF

V gene: TRBV6-5
J gene: TRBJ2-7
CDR3 protein: CASSYAFSTGSYEQYF

V gene: TRBV9
J gene: TRBJ1-1
CDR3 protein: CASSVGGETGATFF

V gene: TRBV29-1
J gene: TRBJ2-3
CDR3 protein: CSVGTGLAGASTDTQYF

V gene: TRBV30
J gene: TRBJ1-5
CDR3 protein: CAWSIRRGGFNQPQHF

V gene: TRBV21-1
J gene: TRBJ1-4
CDR3 protein: CASSHKLRTGVEKLFF

V gene: TRBV4-1
J gene: TRBJ1-6
CDR3 protein: CASSLLTANSPLHF

V gene: TRBV27
J gene: TRBJ1-5
CDR3 protein: CASSDLNQPQHF

V gene: TRBV7-3
J gene: TRBJ2-7
CDR3 protein: CASSLAGGQYEQYF

V gene: TRBV14
J gene: TRBJ2-3
CDR3 protein: CASSQSSGTQYF

V gene: TRBV2
J gene: TRBJ1-2
CDR3 protein: CASSGGYTF

V gene: TRBV18
J gene: TRBJ1-3
CDR3 protein: CASSPNEGNTIYF

V gene: TRBV2
J gene: TRBJ1-2
CDR3 protein: CAVVGRFYGYTF

V gene: TRBV19
J gene: TRBJ2-3
CDR3 protein: CASNPGGDTQYF

V gene: TRBV9
J gene: TRBJ2-3
CDR3 protein: CASNEQGRDTQYF

V gene: TRBV11-2
J gene: TRBJ2-3
CDR3 protein: CASSLNTDTQYF

V gene: TRBV25-1
J gene: TRBJ2-6
CDR3 protein: CASNPGHLSSGANVLTF

V gene: TRBV10-2
J gene: TRBJ2-7
CDR3 protein: CASSWTGSYEQYF

V gene: TRBV7-2
J gene: TRBJ1-3
CDR3 protein: CASSATTAGIYF

V gene: TRBV7-2
J gene: TRBJ2-1
CDR3 protein: CASSLGRGEQFF

V gene: TRBV11-2
J gene: TRBJ1-6
CDR3 protein: CASSGEIYNSPLHF

V gene: TRBV5-1
J gene: TRBJ1-2
CDR3 protein: CASRDRVGANYGYTF

V gene: TRBV5-1
J gene: TRBJ1-2
CDR3 protein: CASSLEGNYGYTF

V gene: TRBV6-6
J gene: TRBJ1-5
CDR3 protein: CASSPLAGQGLIGNQPQHF

V gene: TRBV9
J gene: TRBJ2-5
CDR3 protein: CASSVGLAGFKETQYF

V gene: TRBV5-4
J gene: TRBJ1-5
CDR3 protein: CASGRGLGQPQHF

V gene: TRBV29-1
J gene: TRBJ2-2
CDR3 protein: CSVVTQLAGELFF

V gene: TRBV15
J gene: TRBJ2-1
CDR3 protein: CATSRGEAGIHDEQFF

V gene: TRBV6-6
J gene: TRBJ1-3
CDR3 protein: CASSTMVNTIYF

V gene: TRBV19
J gene: TRBJ2-5
CDR3 protein: CASSIEHWEKDLYQETQYF

V gene: TRBV27
J gene: TRBJ1-4
CDR3 protein: CASSLVGTYPMAGEKLFF

V gene: TRBV7-9
J gene: TRBJ1-2
CDR3 protein: CASSHEQGLNYGYTF

V gene: TRBV10-1
J gene: TRBJ1-3
CDR3 protein: CASSESFAGNTIYF

V gene: TRBV4-2
J gene: TRBJ1-4
CDR3 protein: CASSQEYRFEKLFF

V gene: TRBV7-2
J gene: TRBJ1-4
CDR3 protein: CASSPRGGMSSNEGLFF

V gene: TRBV18
J gene: TRBJ2-2
CDR3 protein: CASSPPRQGPNTGELFF

V gene: TRBV3-1/TRBV3-2
J gene: TRBJ2-3
CDR3 protein: CASSPTQTSTDTQYF

V gene: TRBV30
J gene: TRBJ1-1
CDR3 protein: CAWRVRGATEAFF

V gene: TRBV14
J gene: TRBJ2-1
CDR3 protein: CASSRGDPYNEQFF

V gene: TRBV3-1/TRBV3-2
J gene: TRBJ1-2
CDR3 protein: CASSLTDWGYGYTF

V gene: TRBV23-1
J gene: TRBJ1-2
CDR3 protein: CASSQSEDRGIRYTF

V gene: TRBV4-1
J gene: TRBJ1-5
CDR3 protein: CASSQDGGGMQPQHF

V gene: TRBV11-3
J gene: TRBJ2-5
CDR3 protein: CASSTKETQYF

V gene: TRBV5-5
J gene: TRBJ1-1
CDR3 protein: CASSLTAPMNTEAFF

V gene: TRBV19
J gene: TRBJ2-2
CDR3 protein: CASTQPGQDTGELFF

V gene: TRBV5-4
J gene: TRBJ1-2
CDR3 protein: CASSLGQGDYGYTF

V gene: TRBV6-6
J gene: TRBJ1-2
CDR3 protein: CASLGQGRGGYTF

V gene: TRBV6-5
J gene: TRBJ1-4
CDR3 protein: CASENRGNEKLFF

V gene: TRBV5-5
J gene: TRBJ2-7
CDR3 protein: CASSFTGGDYEQYF

V gene: TRBV12-5
J gene: TRBJ1-3
CDR3 protein: CASQVSGNTIYF

V gene: TRBV5-1
J gene: TRBJ1-1
CDR3 protein: CASSLGTGRAEAFF

V gene: TRBV19
J gene: TRBJ2-7
CDR3 protein: CASSNTSGGSTYEQYF

V gene: TRBV3-1/TRBV3-2
J gene: TRBJ1-1
CDR3 protein: CASSSRARSLMNTEAFF

V gene: TRBV5-1
J gene: TRBJ2-3
CDR3 protein: CASSLGGITDTQYF

V gene: TRBV2
J gene: TRBJ1-1
CDR3 protein: CASRRERGNTEAFF